These 9 T cell receptor beta chains were sequenced from one sample in a study of cytomegalovirus exposure and HLA in healthy donors. The PCR made use of 60 Vbeta and 13 Jbeta primers. The data were produced by immunoSEQ multiplex PCR, yet TCRdb's version contains in-frame clones alone and is incomplete. Of 150,000 to 180,000 clones in the sample, approximately 80% were seen once. The material sequenced was PBMCs. The origin of the receptors is a woman between 40 and 50 years old in good health and CMV-seronegative.

The genes are TRBV7-9 and TRBJ2-7, with 9 positions matching TRBD1. The CDR3 loop spans 14 amino acids. In germline, CDR1 is SEHNR, CDR2 FQNEAQ (reference sequence). Trimming at V came to 5 bases and at J to 3 bases, leaving 5 bases not matched to a gene. DNA of the CDR3: TGTGCCAGCAGCAAGGAGACAGGGGGCTACGAGCAGTACTTC. Protein: CASSKETGGYEQYF.

The J gene is TRBJ2-7, the V gene TRBV5-5; the D gene is possibly TRBD1 (6 bases). This CDR3 has 14 amino acids. Trimming removed 2 bases at V and 4 bases at J, with 13 bases between. Germline V gene data show CDR1 as SGHKS and CDR2 as YYEKEE (reference sequence). CDR3 bases: TGTGCCAGCAGCTTACGGTGGGACACTTACGAGCAGTACTTC. Translating gives CASSLRWDTYEQYF.

The V call is TRBV6-5, the J call TRBJ1-2; D might be TRBD1 (5 bases). V was pared by 8 bases and J by 4 bases, with 20 bases between. The germline gives CDR1 MNHEY, CDR2 SVGAGI. The CDR3 is 15 amino acids. The CDR3 DNA is TGTGCCAGCGGTGGGGCCAGTACAGGCGTCTATGGCTACACCTTC. This translates into CASGGASTGVYGYTF.

The chain uses TRBV28 and TRBJ1-1; the D is unclear. CDR1 is MDHEN, CDR2 SYDVKM, per germline. Between the trimmed V and J ends, which lost 3 bases and 5 bases, there was a span of 10 bases. The CDR3 extends over 13 amino acids. Here the CDR3 DNA reads TGTGCCAGCAGTTTTTACGGGAGGACTGAAGCTTTCTTT. This gives the protein CASSFYGRTEAFF.

This clone was found a few times. The J gene is TRBJ1-5, the V gene TRBV30; 8 bases fit TRBD1. The trim removed 0 bases at V and 3 bases at J, leaving 7 bases unmatched. The germline V gene encodes CDR1 GTSNPN and CDR2 SVGIG (reference sequence). There are 16 residues in the CDR3. Written as DNA, the CDR3 is TGTGCCTGGAGTGTGGTGAGGACAGGGTACAATCAGCCCCAGCATTTT. Its protein is CAWSVVRTGYNQPQHF. The full variable domain, with the rest looked up from reference TRBV30 and TRBJ1-5, is SQTIHQWPATLVQPVGSPLSLECTVEGTSNPNLYWYRQAAGRGLQLLFYSVGIGQISSEVPQNLSASRPQDRQFILSSKKLLLSDSGFYLCAWSVVRTGYNQPQHFGDGTRLSIL.

The chain employs TRBV7-2 and TRBJ1-2; no definite D call. This CDR3 region has 12 residues. The V end lost 3 bases, the J end lost 2 bases, and 4 bases lay between the germline ends. In germline, CDR1 is SGHTA, CDR2 FQGNSA. The CDR3 nucleotides are TGTGCCAGCAGCTTCTCGAACTATGGCTACACCTTC. This translates into CASSFSNYGYTF.

The rearrangement links TRBV30 to TRBJ2-7; no firm D call. Trimming left V 0 bases short and J 0 bases short, with 9 bases between. The CDR3 is made up of 14 amino acids. CDR1 GTSNPN and CDR2 SVGIG come from the germline V gene (reference sequence). The CDR3 reads CAWSVARLSYEQYF. In nucleotides, the CDR3 is TGTGCCTGGAGTGTCGCTCGACTCTCCTACGAGCAGTACTTC.

This sequence joins TRBV6-4 and TRBJ2-7; 7 nucleotides line up with TRBD1. Trimming took 0 bases from V and 3 from J; bases not matched to a gene: 5. The CDR3 sequence is 15 residues long. CDR1 and CDR2 (germline): MRHNA, SNTAGT. The CDR3 DNA follows: TGTGCCAGCAGTGACTCGTACAGGGGAATCTACGAGCAGTACTTC. Translated: CASSDSYRGIYEQYF.

This clone was seen a single time. The CDR3 sequence: CASRGTDSGANVLTF. CDR3 coding DNA: TGTGCCAGTAGGGGGACAGACTCTGGGGCCAACGTCCTGACTTTC. J is TRBJ2-6 and V is TRBV19; 7 bases are a match to TRBD1. The CDR3 contains 15 residues. The germline CDR1 and CDR2 sequences are LNHDA and SQIVND (reference sequence). Unmatched junction bases numbered 2, after V lost 6 bases and J lost 0 bases. The entire variable domain, with the rest obtained from reference TRBV19 and TRBJ2-6, is as follows: DGGITQSPKYLFRKEGQNVTLSCEQNLNHDAMYWYRQDPGQGLRLIYYSQIVNDFQKGDIAEGYSVSREKKESFPLTVTSAQKNPTAFYLCASRGTDSGANVLTFGAGSRLTVL.